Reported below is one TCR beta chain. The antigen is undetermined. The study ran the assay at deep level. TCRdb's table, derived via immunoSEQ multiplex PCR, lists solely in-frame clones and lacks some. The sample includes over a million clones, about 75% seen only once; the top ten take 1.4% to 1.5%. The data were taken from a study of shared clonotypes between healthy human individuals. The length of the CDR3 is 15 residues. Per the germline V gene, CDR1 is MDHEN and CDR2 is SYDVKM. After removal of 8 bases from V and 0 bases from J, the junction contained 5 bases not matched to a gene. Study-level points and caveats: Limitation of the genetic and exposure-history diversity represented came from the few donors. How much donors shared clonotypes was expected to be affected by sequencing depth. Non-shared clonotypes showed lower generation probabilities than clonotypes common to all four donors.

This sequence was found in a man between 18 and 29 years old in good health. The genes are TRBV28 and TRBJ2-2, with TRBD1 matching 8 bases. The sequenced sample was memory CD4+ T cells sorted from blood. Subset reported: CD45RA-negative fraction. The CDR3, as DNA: TGTGCCAGCTCCCCAGGGGGCCCGAACACCGGGGAGCTGTTTTTT. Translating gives CASSPGGPNTGELFF.